This is a list of T cell receptor beta chains from one sample in a study of T cell changes during pregnancy in multiple sclerosis. The repertoire was sequenced with immunoSEQ multiplex PCR; TCRdb's copy has only in-frame clones and lacks some. The repertoire holds about 72,000 clones, with around 91% as singletons. This specimen consisted of peripheral blood, obtained in the third trimester of pregnancy. All receptors come from a female donor in good health, enrolled as a control in a pregnancy study. CDR3s include the opening cysteine and the closing phenylalanine or tryptophan. Each record gives: CDR3 protein, J gene, CDR3 length, D gene, V gene. The D gene is left open where the match is weak.

CASSPEHSYEQYF TRBJ2-7 13 . TRBV7-2
CASSPTGGGYTF TRBJ1-2 12 TRBD1 TRBV14
CASSFTDTEAFF TRBJ1-1 12 . TRBV11-1
CAGGAYREETQYF TRBJ2-5 13 . TRBV7-2
CASSTRGNSYEQYF TRBJ2-7 14 TRBD2 TRBV19
CASSGRLDYTF TRBJ1-2 11 . TRBV7-9
CASSEAGGTDTQYF TRBJ2-3 14 TRBD2 TRBV6-4
CASSPGTSRFEQYF TRBJ2-7 14 TRBD2 TRBV9
CASSEGVWNTEAFF TRBJ1-1 14 . TRBV6-4
CSVRDRGLGEAFF TRBJ1-1 13 TRBD1 TRBV29-1
CSVEDIAGKSSYNEQFF TRBJ2-1 17 TRBD2 TRBV29-1
CASSPGTGVAYEQYF TRBJ2-7 15 TRBD1 TRBV7-2
CASSQERRQPQHF TRBJ1-5 13 . TRBV4-2
CASNQGRGQTHYEQYF TRBJ2-7 16 TRBD1 TRBV25-1